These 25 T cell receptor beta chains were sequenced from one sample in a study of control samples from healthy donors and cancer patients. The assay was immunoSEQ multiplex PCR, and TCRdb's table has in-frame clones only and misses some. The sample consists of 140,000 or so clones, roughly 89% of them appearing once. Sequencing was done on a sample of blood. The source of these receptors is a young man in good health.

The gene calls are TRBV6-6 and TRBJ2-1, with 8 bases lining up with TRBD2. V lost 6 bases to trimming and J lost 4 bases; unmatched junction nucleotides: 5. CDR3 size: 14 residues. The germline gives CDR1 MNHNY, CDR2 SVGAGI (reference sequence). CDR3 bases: TGTGCCAGCAGACGGCGGGAGGTGTACAATGAGCAGTTCTTC. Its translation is CASRRREVYNEQFF.

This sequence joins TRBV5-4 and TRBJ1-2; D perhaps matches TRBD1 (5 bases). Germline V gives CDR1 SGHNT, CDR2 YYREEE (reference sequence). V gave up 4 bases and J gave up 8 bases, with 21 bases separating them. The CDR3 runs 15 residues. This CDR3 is CASSPKQLPGFGYTF. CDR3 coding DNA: TGTGCCAGCAGCCCCAAACAACTCCCAGGGTTCGGCTACACCTTC.

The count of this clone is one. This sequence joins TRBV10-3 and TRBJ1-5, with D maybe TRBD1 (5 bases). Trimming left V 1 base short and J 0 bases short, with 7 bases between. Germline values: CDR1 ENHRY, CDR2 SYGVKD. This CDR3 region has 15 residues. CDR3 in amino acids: CAISEWGDSNQPQHF. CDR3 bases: TGTGCCATCAGTGAGTGGGGGGATAGCAATCAGCCCCAGCATTTT.

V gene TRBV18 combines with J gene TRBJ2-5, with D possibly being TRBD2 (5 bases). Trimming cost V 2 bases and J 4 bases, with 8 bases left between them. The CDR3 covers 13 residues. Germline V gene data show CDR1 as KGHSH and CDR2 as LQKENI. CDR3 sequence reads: CASSPEGGETQYF. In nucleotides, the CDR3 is TGTGCCAGCTCACCAGAGGGTGGAGAGACCCAGTACTTC.

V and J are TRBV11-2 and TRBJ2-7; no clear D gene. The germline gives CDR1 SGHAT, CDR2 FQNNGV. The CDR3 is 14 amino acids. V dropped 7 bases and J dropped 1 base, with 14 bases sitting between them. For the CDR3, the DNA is TGTGCCAGCACCCCCTTTCCGCAGTCCTACGAGCAGTACTTC. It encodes CASTPFPQSYEQYF.

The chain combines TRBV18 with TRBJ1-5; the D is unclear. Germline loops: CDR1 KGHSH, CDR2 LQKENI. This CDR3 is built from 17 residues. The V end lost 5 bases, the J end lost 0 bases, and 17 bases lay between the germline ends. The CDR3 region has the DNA TGTGCCAGCTCAACTCAACAGAGAATCGATAGCAATCAGCCCCAGCATTTT. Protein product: CASSTQQRIDSNQPQHF. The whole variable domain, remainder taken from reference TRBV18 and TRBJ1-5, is NAGVMQNPRHLVRRRGQEARLRCSPMKGHSHVYWYRQLPEEGLKFMVYLQKENIIDESGMPKERFSAEFPKEGPSILRIQQVVRGDSAAYFCASSTQQRIDSNQPQHFGDGTRLSIL.

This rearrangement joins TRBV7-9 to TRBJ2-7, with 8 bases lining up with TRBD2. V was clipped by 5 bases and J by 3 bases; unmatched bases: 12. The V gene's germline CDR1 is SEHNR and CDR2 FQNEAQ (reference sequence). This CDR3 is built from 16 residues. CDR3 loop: CASSPRGSGRIYEQYF. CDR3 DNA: TGTGCCAGCAGCCCCCGGGGGAGCGGGAGAATCTACGAGCAGTACTTC.

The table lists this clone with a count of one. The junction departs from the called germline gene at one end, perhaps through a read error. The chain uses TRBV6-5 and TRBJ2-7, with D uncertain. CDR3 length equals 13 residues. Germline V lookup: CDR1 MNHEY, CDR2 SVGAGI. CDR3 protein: CASSYAAGYGSLF. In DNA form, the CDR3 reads TGTGCCAGCAGTTACGCCGCCGGGTATGGAAGTCTCTTC.

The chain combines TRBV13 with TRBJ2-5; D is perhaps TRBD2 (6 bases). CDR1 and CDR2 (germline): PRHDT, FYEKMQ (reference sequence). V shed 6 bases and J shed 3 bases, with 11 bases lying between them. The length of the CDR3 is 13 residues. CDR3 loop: CASRKTGEETQYF. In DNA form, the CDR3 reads TGTGCCAGCAGGAAGACGGGGGAAGAGACCCAGTACTTC.

The CDR3 coding sequence is TGTGCCAGCAGTGATCAAGGGGGATCAGGGAACACTGAAGCTTTCTTT. Amino acid sequence: CASSDQGGSGNTEAFF. The gene calls are TRBV25-1 and TRBJ1-1, with D possibly being TRBD1 (6 bases). The CDR3 runs to 16 residues. Germline values: CDR1 MGHDK, CDR2 SYGVNS. The V end lost 3 bases, the J end lost 1 base, and 15 bases lay between the germline ends.

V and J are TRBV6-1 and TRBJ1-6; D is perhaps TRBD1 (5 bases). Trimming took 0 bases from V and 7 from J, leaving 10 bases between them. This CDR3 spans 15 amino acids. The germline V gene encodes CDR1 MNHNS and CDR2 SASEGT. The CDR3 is CASSEAGWGNSPLHF. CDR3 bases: TGTGCCAGCAGTGAAGCAGGGTGGGGGAATTCACCCCTCCACTTT.

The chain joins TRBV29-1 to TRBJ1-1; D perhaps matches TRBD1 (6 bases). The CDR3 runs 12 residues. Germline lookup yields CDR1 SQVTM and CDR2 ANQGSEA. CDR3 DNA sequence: TGCAGAGCAGGGGCAGGGAACACTGAAGCTTTCTTT. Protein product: CRAGAGNTEAFF.

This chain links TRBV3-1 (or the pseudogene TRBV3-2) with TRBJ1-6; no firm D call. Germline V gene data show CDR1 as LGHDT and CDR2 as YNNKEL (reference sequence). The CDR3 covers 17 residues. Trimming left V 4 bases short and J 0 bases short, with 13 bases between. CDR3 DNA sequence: TGTGCCAGCAGCCGAGAACATTCCAACTCCTATAATTCACCCCTCCACTTT. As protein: CASSREHSNSYNSPLHF.

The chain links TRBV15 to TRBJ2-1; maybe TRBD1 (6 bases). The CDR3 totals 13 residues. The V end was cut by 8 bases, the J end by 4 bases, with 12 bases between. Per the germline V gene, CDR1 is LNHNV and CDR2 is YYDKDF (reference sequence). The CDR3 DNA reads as TGTGCCACCGGGGTGGACAGATACAATGAGCAGTTCTTC. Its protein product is CATGVDRYNEQFF.

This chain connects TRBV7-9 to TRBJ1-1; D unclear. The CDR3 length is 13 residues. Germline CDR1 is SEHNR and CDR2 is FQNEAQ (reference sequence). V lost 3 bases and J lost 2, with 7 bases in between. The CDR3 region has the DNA TGTGCCAGCAGCTTCGGGGAAAACACTGAAGCTTTCTTT. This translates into CASSFGENTEAFF.

CDR3 bases: TGTGCCATCAGTGAGAGGCAGGGCCGCTCTGGGGCCAACGTCCTGACTTTC. Its protein is CAISERQGRSGANVLTF. The chain links TRBV10-3 to TRBJ2-6; D might be TRBD1 (5 bases). Trimming removed 2 bases from V and 0 bases from J, with 11 bases in between. Germline CDR1 is ENHRY and CDR2 is SYGVKD. The CDR3 sequence is 17 residues long.

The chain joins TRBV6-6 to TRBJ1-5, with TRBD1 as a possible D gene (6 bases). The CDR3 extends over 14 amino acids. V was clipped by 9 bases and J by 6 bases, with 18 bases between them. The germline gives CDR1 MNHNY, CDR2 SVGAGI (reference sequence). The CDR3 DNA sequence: TGTGCCAGTACCCAGACAGGTCTGAGTCAGCCCCAGCATTTT. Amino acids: CASTQTGLSQPQHF.

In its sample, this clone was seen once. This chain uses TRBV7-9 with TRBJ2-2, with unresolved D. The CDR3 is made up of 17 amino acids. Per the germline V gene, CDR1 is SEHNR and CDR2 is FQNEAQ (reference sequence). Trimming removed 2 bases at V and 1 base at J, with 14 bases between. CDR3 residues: CASSLFPRTGNTGELFF. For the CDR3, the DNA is TGTGCCAGCAGCTTATTCCCTAGGACCGGGAACACCGGGGAGCTGTTTTTT.

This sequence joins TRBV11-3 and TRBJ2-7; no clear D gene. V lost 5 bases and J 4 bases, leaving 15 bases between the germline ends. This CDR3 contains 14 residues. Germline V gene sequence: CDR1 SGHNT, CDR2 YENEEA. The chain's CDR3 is CASSPNMRAYEQYF. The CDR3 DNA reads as TGTGCCAGCAGCCCGAACATGAGAGCGTACGAGCAGTACTTC.

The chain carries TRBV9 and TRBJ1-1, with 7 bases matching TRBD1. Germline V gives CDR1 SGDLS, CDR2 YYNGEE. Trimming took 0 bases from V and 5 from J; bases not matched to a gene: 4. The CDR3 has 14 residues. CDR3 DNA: TGTGCCAGCAGCGTAGTCCCAGGGGGGACTGAAGCTTTCTTT. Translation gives CASSVVPGGTEAFF.

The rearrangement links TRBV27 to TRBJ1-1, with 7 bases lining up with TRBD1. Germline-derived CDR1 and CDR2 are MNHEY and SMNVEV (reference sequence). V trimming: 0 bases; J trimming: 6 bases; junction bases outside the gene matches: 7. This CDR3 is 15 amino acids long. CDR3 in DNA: TGTGCCAGCAGTTTATCGGCAGGGGGTAACTCTGAAGCTTTCTTT. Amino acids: CASSLSAGGNSEAFF.

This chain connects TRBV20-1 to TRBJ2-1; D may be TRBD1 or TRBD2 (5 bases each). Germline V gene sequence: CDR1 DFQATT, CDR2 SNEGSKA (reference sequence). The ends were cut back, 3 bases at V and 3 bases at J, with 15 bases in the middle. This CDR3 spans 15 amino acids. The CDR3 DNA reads TGCAGTGCTAGTAATCTAAGCGGACACTACAATGAGCAGTTCTTC. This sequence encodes CSASNLSGHYNEQFF.

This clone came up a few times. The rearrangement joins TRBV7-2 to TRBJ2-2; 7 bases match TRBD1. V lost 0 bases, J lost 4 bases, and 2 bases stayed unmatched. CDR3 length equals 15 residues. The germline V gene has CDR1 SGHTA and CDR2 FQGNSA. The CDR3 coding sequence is TGTGCCAGCAGCTTAGCGACAGGGCGCACCGGGGAGCTGTTTTTT. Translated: CASSLATGRTGELFF.

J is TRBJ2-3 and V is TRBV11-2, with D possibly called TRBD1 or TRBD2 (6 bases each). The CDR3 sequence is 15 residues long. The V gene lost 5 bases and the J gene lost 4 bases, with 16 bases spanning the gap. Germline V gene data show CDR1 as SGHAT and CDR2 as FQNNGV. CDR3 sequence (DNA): TGTGCCAGCAGCGTATTAGGGGGGAGAGCAGATACGCAGTATTTT. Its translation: CASSVLGGRADTQYF.

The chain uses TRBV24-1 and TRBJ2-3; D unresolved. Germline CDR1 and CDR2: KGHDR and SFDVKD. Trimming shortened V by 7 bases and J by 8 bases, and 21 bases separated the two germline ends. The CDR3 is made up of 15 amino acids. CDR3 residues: CATSKGGQVLGTQYF. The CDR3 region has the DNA TGTGCCACCAGCAAAGGTGGGCAGGTCTTAGGTACGCAGTATTTT.